This TCR delta chain was profiled in a study of gamma-delta T cells after stem cell transplantation. Regarding this clone: The sample carries other DNA sequences with the same CDR3.

TCRdb re-called the RT-PCR reads using CATT. The sample shows 12,000 to 15,000 delta-chain clones, about 34% of them seen only once. Sample: gamma-delta T cells. The receptor was isolated from a human donor. It is not recorded whose cells these are; they may come from a transplant donor.

In nucleotides, the CDR3 is TGTGCAGGACCGATAGGAGGTAAACTCATCTTT. Amino acid sequence: CAGPIGGKLIF. The chain employs TRDV2 and TRDJ1; no reliable D call. The CDR3 totals 11 residues. Germline V gives CDR1 GEAIGNYY, CDR2 EKD.